There are many counts of the clone carrying this T cell receptor beta chain. Its antigen is undetermined. Transcripts of RNA were the source for amplifying TCR beta CDR3 regions. First-round RT-PCR employed HTBI primers, with a second-round multiplex PCR after it. In TCRdb, the multiplex PCR reads were re-called with MiXCR into one record per CDR3 protein. The sample carries 350,000 to 400,000 distinct CDR3 sequences, 15% recorded once. The data stem from a study of Graves' ophthalmopathy and Graves' hyperthyroidism. Study-level findings and limits: Most clonotypes expanded in thyroid above 0.001 frequency were present in blood too.

Unmatched junction bases numbered 7, after V lost 0 bases and J lost 5 bases. Germline CDR1 is LGHNT and CDR2 is FRNRAP. The length of the CDR3 is 16 residues. Sequenced input: peripheral blood. The V gene is TRBV12-5, the J gene TRBJ2-5; 9 bases align to TRBD1. This sequence was found in a young woman with stable Graves' hyperthyroidism. This CDR3 reads CASGLVPGQGGETQYF. CDR3 DNA sequence: TGTGCTAGTGGTTTGGTACCGGGACAGGGTGGGGAGACCCAGTACTTC.